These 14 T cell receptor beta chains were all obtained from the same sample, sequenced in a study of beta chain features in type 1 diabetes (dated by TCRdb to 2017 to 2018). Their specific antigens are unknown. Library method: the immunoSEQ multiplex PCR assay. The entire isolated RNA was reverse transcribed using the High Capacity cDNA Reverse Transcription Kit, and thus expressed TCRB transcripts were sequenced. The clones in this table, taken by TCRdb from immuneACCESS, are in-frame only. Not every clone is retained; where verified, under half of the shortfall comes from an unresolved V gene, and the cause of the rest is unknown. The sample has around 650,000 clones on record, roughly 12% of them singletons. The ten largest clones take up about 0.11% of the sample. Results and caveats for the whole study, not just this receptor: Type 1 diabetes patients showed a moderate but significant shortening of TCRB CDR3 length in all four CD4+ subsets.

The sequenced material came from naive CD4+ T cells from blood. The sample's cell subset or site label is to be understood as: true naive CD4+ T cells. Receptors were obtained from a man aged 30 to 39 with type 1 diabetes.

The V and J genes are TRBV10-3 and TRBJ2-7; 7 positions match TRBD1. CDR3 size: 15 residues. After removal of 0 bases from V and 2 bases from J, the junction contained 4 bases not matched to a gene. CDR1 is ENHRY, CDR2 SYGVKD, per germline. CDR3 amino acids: CAISESTGRTYEQYF. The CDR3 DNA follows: TGTGCCATCAGTGAGTCGACAGGGCGTACCTACGAGCAGTACTTC.

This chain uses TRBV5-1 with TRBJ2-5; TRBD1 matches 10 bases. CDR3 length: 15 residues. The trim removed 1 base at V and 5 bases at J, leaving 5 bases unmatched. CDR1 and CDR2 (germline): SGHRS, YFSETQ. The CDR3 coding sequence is TGCGCCAGCAGCTTGCAGGGACAGGGGCTCGAGACCCAGTACTTC. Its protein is CASSLQGQGLETQYF.

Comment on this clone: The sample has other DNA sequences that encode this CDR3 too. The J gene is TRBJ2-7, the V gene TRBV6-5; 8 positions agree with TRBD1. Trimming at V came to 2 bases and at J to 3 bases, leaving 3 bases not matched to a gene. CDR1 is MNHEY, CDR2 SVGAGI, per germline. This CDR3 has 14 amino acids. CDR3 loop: CASSYGQGGYEQYF. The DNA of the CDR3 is TGTGCCAGCAGTTACGGACAGGGAGGCTACGAGCAGTACTTC.

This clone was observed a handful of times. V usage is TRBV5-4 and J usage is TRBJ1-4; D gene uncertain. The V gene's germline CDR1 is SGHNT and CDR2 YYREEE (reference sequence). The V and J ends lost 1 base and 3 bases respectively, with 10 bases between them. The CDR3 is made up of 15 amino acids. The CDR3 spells CASSLFAGANEKLFF. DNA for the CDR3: TGTGCCAGCAGCTTGTTCGCCGGAGCTAATGAAAAACTGTTTTTT. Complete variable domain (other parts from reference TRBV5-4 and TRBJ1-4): ETGVTQSPTHLIKTRGQQVTLRCSSQSGHNTVSWYQQALGQGPQFIFQYYREEENGRGNFPPRFSGLQFPNYSSELNVNALELDDSALYLCASSLFAGANEKLFFGSGTQLSVL.

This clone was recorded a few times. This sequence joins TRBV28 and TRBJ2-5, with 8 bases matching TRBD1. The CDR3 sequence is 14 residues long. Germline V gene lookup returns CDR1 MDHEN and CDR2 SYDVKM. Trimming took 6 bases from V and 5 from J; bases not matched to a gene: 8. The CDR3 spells CASSPTGVAETQYF. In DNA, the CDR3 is TGTGCCAGCAGCCCGACAGGGGTCGCGGAGACCCAGTACTTC.

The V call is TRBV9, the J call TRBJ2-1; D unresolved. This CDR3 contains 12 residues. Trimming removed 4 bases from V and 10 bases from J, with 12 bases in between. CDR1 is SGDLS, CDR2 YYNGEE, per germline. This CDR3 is CASSPLGREQFF. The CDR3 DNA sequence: TGTGCCAGCAGCCCCCTAGGGCGGGAGCAGTTCTTC.

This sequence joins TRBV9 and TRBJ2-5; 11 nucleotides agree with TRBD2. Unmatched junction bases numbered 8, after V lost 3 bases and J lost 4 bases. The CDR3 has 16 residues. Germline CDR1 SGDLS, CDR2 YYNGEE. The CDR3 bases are TGTGCCAGCAGCGCCTATAGCGGGGGGGAACGAGAGACCCAGTACTTC. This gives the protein CASSAYSGGERETQYF.

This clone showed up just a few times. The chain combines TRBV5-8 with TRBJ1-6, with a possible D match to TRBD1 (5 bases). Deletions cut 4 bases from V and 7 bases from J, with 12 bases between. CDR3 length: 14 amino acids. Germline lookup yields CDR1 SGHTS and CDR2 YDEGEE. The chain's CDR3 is CASSRAQVNSPLHF. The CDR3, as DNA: TGTGCCAGCAGCCGGGCACAGGTGAATTCACCCCTCCACTTT.

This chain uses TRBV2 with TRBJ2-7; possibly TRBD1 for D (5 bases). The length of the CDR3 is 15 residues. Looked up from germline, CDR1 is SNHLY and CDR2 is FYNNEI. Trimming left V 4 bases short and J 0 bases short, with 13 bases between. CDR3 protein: CASSVQGTSSYEQYF. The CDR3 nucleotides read TGTGCCAGCAGTGTGCAGGGCACCAGCTCCTACGAGCAGTACTTC.

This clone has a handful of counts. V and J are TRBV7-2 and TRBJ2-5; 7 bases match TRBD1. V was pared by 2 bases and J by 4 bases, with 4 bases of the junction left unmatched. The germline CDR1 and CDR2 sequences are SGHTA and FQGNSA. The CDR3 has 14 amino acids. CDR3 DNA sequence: TGTGCCAGCAGCTTATTGGGACAGAGAGAGACCCAGTACTTC. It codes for CASSLLGQRETQYF.

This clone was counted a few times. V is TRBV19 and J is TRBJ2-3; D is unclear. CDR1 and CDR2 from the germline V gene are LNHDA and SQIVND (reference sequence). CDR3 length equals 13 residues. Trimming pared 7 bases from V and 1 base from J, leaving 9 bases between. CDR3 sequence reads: CASKPEGTDTQYF. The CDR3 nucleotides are TGTGCCAGTAAGCCCGAAGGCACAGATACGCAGTATTTT.

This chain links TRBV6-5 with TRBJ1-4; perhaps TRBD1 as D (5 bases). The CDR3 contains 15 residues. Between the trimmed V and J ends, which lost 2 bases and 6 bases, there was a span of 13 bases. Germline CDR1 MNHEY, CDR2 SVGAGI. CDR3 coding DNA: TGTGCCAGCAGTTACGTCGGGACGGCTGATGAAAAACTGTTTTTT. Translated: CASSYVGTADEKLFF.

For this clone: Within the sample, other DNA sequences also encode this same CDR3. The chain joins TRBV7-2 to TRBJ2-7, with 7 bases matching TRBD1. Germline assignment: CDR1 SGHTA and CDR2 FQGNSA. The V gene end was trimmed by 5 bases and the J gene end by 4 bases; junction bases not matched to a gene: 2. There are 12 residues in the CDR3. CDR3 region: CASSPGGYEQYF. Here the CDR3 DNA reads TGTGCCAGCAGCCCAGGGGGTTACGAGCAGTACTTC.

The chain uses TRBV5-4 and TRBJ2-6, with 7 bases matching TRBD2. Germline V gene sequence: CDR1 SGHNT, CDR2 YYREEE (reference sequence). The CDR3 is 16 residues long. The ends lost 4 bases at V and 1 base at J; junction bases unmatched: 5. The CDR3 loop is CASSQRGGSGANVLTF. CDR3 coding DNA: TGTGCCAGCAGCCAGCGCGGGGGTTCTGGGGCCAACGTCCTGACTTTC.